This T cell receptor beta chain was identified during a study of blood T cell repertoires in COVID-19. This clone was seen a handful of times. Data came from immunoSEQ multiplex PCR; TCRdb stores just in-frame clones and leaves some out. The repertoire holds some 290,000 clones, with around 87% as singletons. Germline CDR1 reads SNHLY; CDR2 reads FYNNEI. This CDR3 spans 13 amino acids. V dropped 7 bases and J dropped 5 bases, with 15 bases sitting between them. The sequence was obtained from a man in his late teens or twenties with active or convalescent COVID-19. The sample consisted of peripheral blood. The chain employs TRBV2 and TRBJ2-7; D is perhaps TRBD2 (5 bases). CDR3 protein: CASIIREGHEQYF. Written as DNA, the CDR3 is TGTGCCAGCATAATCCGGGAAGGCCACGAGCAGTACTTC. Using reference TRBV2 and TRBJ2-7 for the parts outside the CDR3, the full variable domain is EPEVTQTPSHQVTQMGQEVILRCVPISNHLYFYWYRQILGQKVEFLVSFYNNEISEKSEIFDDQFSVERPDGSNFTLKIRSTKLEDSAMYFCASIIREGHEQYFGPGTRLTVT.